Listed below are T cell receptor beta chains from one sample, sequenced in a study of OX40 agonist ivuxolimab in advanced cancers. This table comes from immunoSEQ multiplex PCR, and its TCRdb copy is limited to in-frame clones, with some not included. The sample includes about 120,000 clones, 85% to 95% of them seen just once. The specimen was CD4+ or CD8+ T cells sorted from blood, collected in a trial of the OX40 agonist ivuxolimab. The receptor set was obtained from an adult with an advanced solid tumor such as melanoma, head and neck, liver or kidney cancer. Each CDR3 is given with its conserved first and last residue. Fields, in order: D gene, clone size, V gene, J gene, CDR3 protein, CDR3 DNA. D genes are given only for firm matches. Rows give clone size only sometimes, using once, few, many, or a class for an expanded clone.

TRBD1	-	TRBV6-5	TRBJ1-4	CASKPGTAREKLFF	TGTGCCAGCAAACCCGGGACAGCCCGGGAAAAACTGTTTTTT
-	-	TRBV7-3	TRBJ1-2	CASSLAGSRGYTF	TGTGCCAGCAGCTTAGCAGGGTCTCGCGGCTACACCTTC
TRBD1	-	TRBV28	TRBJ1-2	CASSAPGGEGDYGYTF	TGTGCCAGCAGTGCCCCAGGGGGGGAGGGTGACTATGGCTACACCTTC
-	once	TRBV7-9	TRBJ2-1	CASSLTSGLIYNEQFF	TGTGCCAGCAGCTTAACCAGCGGGTTGATCTACAATGAGCAGTTCTTC
-	-	TRBV30	TRBJ2-5	CAWSVLGGAKETQYF	TGTGCCTGGAGTGTTCTGGGCGGGGCCAAAGAGACCCAGTACTTC
-	-	TRBV5-1	TRBJ2-5	CASSLLGDRGSAAQYF	TGCGCCAGCAGCTTGTTGGGGGACCGGGGTTCGGCAGCCCAGTACTTC
TRBD1	once	TRBV6-6	TRBJ2-5	CASSSIQGARQETQYF	TGTGCCAGCAGTTCTATTCAGGGGGCTCGTCAAGAGACCCAGTACTTC
TRBD1	-	TRBV7-9	TRBJ1-2	CASSSRTGGAGGYTF	TGTGCCAGCAGCTCAAGGACAGGGGGCGCAGGTGGCTACACCTTC
-	-	TRBV28	TRBJ2-1	CASSQVARLNEQFF	TGTGCCAGCAGTCAAGTCGCCAGGCTCAATGAGCAGTTCTTC
-	-	TRBV27	TRBJ1-5	CASSLIFPSNQPQHF	TGTGCCAGCAGTCTGATCTTTCCGAGCAATCAGCCCCAGCATTTT
-	-	TRBV19	TRBJ1-5	CASSMAENQPQHF	TGTGCCAGTAGTATGGCAGAAAATCAGCCCCAGCATTTT
TRBD2	-	TRBV5-1	TRBJ2-3	CASSLVSGGANTDTQYF	TGCGCCAGCAGCTTGGTTAGCGGGGGGGCCAATACAGATACGCAGTATTTT
TRBD1	-	TRBV7-2	TRBJ2-5	CASSFAGQGSQETQYF	TGTGCCAGCAGCTTTGCCGGACAGGGATCCCAAGAGACCCAGTACTTC
TRBD1	-	TRBV7-3	TRBJ1-2	CASSSGGSYTF	TGTGCCAGCAGCTCAGGGGGTAGCTACACCTTC
-	-	TRBV30	TRBJ2-1	CAWVPGSAGYNEQFF	TGTGCCTGGGTGCCGGGCAGTGCGGGCTACAATGAGCAGTTCTTC
TRBD2	-	TRBV2	TRBJ2-2	CASSPPPGGGTGELFF	TGTGCCAGCAGTCCCCCCCCTGGGGGGGGCACCGGGGAGCTGTTTTTT
-	-	TRBV14	TRBJ1-6	CASSQVSPWSNSPLHF	TGTGCCAGCAGCCAAGTTTCCCCCTGGAGTAATTCACCCCTCCACTTT
-	-	TRBV2	TRBJ2-4	CASSLGGNTKNIQYF	TGTGCCAGCTCTTTAGGGGGGAACACCAAAAACATTCAGTACTTC
TRBD1	-	TRBV5-4	TRBJ1-2	CASSLRGPAYGYTF	TGTGCCAGCAGCCTCAGGGGGCCGGCCTATGGCTACACCTTC
-	-	TRBV6-6	TRBJ1-5	CASSSPGPTKNQPQHF	TGTGCCAGCTCTTCCCCGGGGCCAACGAAGAATCAGCCCCAGCATTTT
TRBD1	-	TRBV4-3	TRBJ2-7	CASSSPPRQGAYEQYF	TGCGCCAGCAGCTCGCCCCCCAGGCAGGGGGCCTACGAGCAGTACTTC
-	-	TRBV4-3	TRBJ2-2	CASSHRWTGELFF	TGCGCCAGCAGCCACAGGTGGACCGGGGAGCTGTTTTTT
TRBD2	-	TRBV9	TRBJ2-3	CASSVGGRNSADTQYF	TGTGCCAGCAGCGTAGGCGGGAGAAATAGTGCAGATACGCAGTATTTT
-	once	TRBV28	TRBJ1-3	CASSSPGGTNGTGNTIYF	TGTGCCAGCAGTTCCCCCGGAGGGACGAACGGTACAGGAAACACCATATATTTT